Below, 31 T cell receptor beta chains from the same sample are listed, as sequenced in a study of memory CD4+ T cells and cytomegalovirus serostatus. Assay: immunoSEQ multiplex PCR; the TCRdb copy retains only in-frame clones and omits some. The data show approximately 60,000 clones, about 68% seen once. Single viable CD3+CD4+CD8-CD45RO+ cells were sorted as the memory CD4+ T cells. Sequenced: memory CD4+ T cells from blood. These receptors were collected from an adult in good health and CMV-seropositive.

The V and J genes are TRBV7-2 and TRBJ2-3; 9 bases align to TRBD2. The CDR3 has 17 residues. Germline V gives CDR1 SGHTA, CDR2 FQGNSA. Trimming removed 5 bases from V and 4 bases from J; junction bases left unmatched: 13. CDR3 region: CASSRRLAASEADTQYF. The CDR3 nucleotides are TGTGCCAGCAGCCGAAGACTAGCGGCCTCGGAAGCAGATACGCAGTATTTT.

The gene calls are TRBV6-1 and TRBJ1-2; unclear D gene. V lost 7 bases and J lost 7, with 19 bases in between. Germline lookup yields CDR1 MNHNS and CDR2 SASEGT. The CDR3 sequence is 14 residues long. The CDR3 bases are TGTGCCAGCATCGAACGGGCGCTTTTATCTGGCTACACCTTC. Translating gives CASIERALLSGYTF.

The rearrangement joins TRBV11-2 to TRBJ1-1; D is undetermined. V shed 3 bases and J shed 5 bases, with 7 bases lying between them. Germline V gene sequence: CDR1 SGHAT, CDR2 FQNNGV. This CDR3 has 12 amino acids. The DNA of the CDR3 is TGTGCCAGCAGCTTTAGGCAGACTGAAGCTTTCTTT. Protein: CASSFRQTEAFF.

Only a few counts were recorded for this clone. The chain joins TRBV28 to TRBJ2-1; possibly TRBD1 for D (5 bases). The CDR3 extends over 14 amino acids. Trimming cost V 6 bases and J 3 bases, with 12 bases left between them. Germline loops: CDR1 MDHEN, CDR2 SYDVKM. The chain's CDR3 is CASRPTASYNEQFF. CDR3 bases: TGTGCCAGCAGGCCGACAGCTAGCTACAATGAGCAGTTCTTC.

This chain joins TRBV11-2 and TRBJ2-4; 11 bases fit TRBD1. The ends lost 4 bases at V and 6 bases at J; junction bases unmatched: 2. Germline CDR1 reads SGHAT; CDR2 reads FQNNGV. This CDR3 is built from 14 residues. CDR3 DNA sequence: TGTGCCAGCAGCTGGGACAGGGGGGTAAACATTCAGTACTTC. Amino acids: CASSWDRGVNIQYF.

The V gene is TRBV4-2, the J gene TRBJ2-3, with no clear D. With 2 bases removed from V and 6 bases from J, the gap between germline ends came to 24 bases. CDR3 length: 18 residues. The germline V gene encodes CDR1 LGHNA and CDR2 YNFKEQ. This CDR3 is CASSQSQLRGDVKDTQYF. The CDR3 nucleotides read TGTGCCAGCAGCCAATCCCAATTGAGAGGAGATGTCAAGGATACGCAGTATTTT.

The chain joins TRBV27 to TRBJ2-2; a weak D match, TRBD2 (6 bases). There are 13 residues in the CDR3. Looked up from germline, CDR1 is MNHEY and CDR2 is SMNVEV (reference sequence). Trimming shortened V by 9 bases and J by 0 bases, and 8 bases separated the two germline ends. The CDR3 protein is CARGGSNTGELFF. The CDR3 region has the DNA TGTGCCAGGGGAGGATCGAACACCGGGGAGCTGTTTTTT.

The chain joins TRBV12-5 to TRBJ1-2; D gene uncertain. Per the germline V gene, CDR1 is LGHNT and CDR2 is FRNRAP. The ends were cut back, 0 bases at V and 4 bases at J, with 9 bases in the middle. The CDR3 has 14 residues. CDR3 in DNA: TGTGCTAGTGGTTTGGTCCCCTCGTCCTATGGCTACACCTTC. The encoded protein is CASGLVPSSYGYTF. The whole variable domain, remainder taken from reference TRBV12-5 and TRBJ1-2, is DARVTQTPRHKVTEMGQEVTMRCQPILGHNTVFWYRQTMMQGLELLAYFRNRAPLDDSGMPKDRFSAEMPDATLATLKIQPSEPRDSAVYFCASGLVPSSYGYTFGSGTRLTVV.

The chain is built from TRBV2 and TRBJ2-5; the match to TRBD2 covers 7 bases. V lost 5 bases, J lost 2 bases, and 5 bases stayed unmatched. The V gene's germline CDR1 is SNHLY and CDR2 FYNNEI. CDR3 length equals 14 residues. The CDR3 bases are TGTGCCAGCAGTTTTTCTAGCGGTCAAGAGACCCAGTACTTC. Its protein product is CASSFSSGQETQYF.

J is TRBJ2-2 and V is TRBV5-6; 7 nucleotides match TRBD2. There are 17 residues in the CDR3. V lost 0 bases to trimming and J lost 3 bases; unmatched junction nucleotides: 8. Germline loops: CDR1 SGHDT, CDR2 YYEEEE. CDR3 region: CASSLARLALDTGELFF. The CDR3 DNA is TGTGCCAGCAGCTTGGCCCGACTAGCCCTGGACACCGGGGAGCTGTTTTTT.

The chain recombines TRBV5-4 with TRBJ2-3, with a tentative D call TRBD2 (5 bases). The CDR3 loop spans 15 amino acids. Per the germline V gene, CDR1 is SGHNT and CDR2 is YYREEE (reference sequence). The V end lost 2 bases, the J end lost 5 bases, and 15 bases lay between the germline ends. CDR3 loop: CASSFTRTALDTQYF. The CDR3 DNA reads as TGTGCCAGCAGCTTCACTAGGACTGCTCTAGATACGCAGTATTTT.

V gene TRBV30 combines with J gene TRBJ2-6; D ambiguous. CDR1 and CDR2 from the germline V gene are GTSNPN and SVGIG (reference sequence). CDR3 length: 19 residues. V lost 0 bases, J lost 0 bases, and 18 bases lay in between. This CDR3 is CAWSVRLSPGPSGANVLTF. The CDR3 coding sequence is TGTGCCTGGAGTGTACGTCTTTCTCCAGGCCCCTCTGGGGCCAACGTCCTGACTTTC.

This clone was picked up one time. The rearrangement uses TRBV28 and TRBJ1-2; maybe TRBD1 (5 bases). This CDR3 region has 14 residues. From germline, CDR1 is MDHEN and CDR2 SYDVKM. V lost 2 bases and J 5 bases, leaving 12 bases between the germline ends. As DNA, the CDR3 is TGTGCCAGCAGTTTACCGCGGGGGGAGTATGGCTACACCTTC. This gives the protein CASSLPRGEYGYTF.

This chain connects TRBV5-1 to TRBJ1-2, with 11 bases lining up with TRBD1. The CDR3 spans 15 residues. With V trimmed by 5 bases and J by 4 bases, 7 bases remained unmatched. From germline, CDR1 is SGHRS and CDR2 YFSETQ. CDR3 amino acids: CASRPGTGGTYGYTF. The DNA of the CDR3 is TGCGCCAGCAGACCCGGGACAGGGGGAACCTATGGCTACACCTTC.

The CDR3 DNA sequence: TGTGCCTGGAGTGGGGGGTTCCGGGGAGTGCAGCAGTACTTC. Encoded protein: CAWSGGFRGVQQYF. The J gene is TRBJ2-7, the V gene TRBV30; D is tentatively TRBD1 or TRBD2 (5 bases each). Germline-derived CDR1 and CDR2 are GTSNPN and SVGIG (reference sequence). The CDR3 has 14 amino acids. Trimming pared 1 base from V and 8 bases from J, leaving 18 bases between. Full variable domain (remainder filled in from reference TRBV30 and TRBJ2-7): SQTIHQWPATLVQPVGSPLSLECTVEGTSNPNLYWYRQAAGRGLQLLFYSVGIGQISSEVPQNLSASRPQDRQFILSSKKLLLSDSGFYLCAWSGGFRGVQQYFGPGTRLTVT.

The chain employs TRBV29-1 and TRBJ1-1; 9 nucleotides align to TRBD1. Germline loops: CDR1 SQVTM, CDR2 ANQGSEA. The CDR3 has 13 residues. Unmatched junction bases numbered 9, after V lost 7 bases and J lost 6 bases. For the CDR3, the DNA is TGCAGCGGAGGAAACAGGGGGCTCCCTGAAGCTTTCTTT. Its protein is CSGGNRGLPEAFF. Supplemented by reference TRBV29-1 and TRBJ1-1, the full variable domain reads SAVISQKPSRDICQRGTSLTIQCQVDSQVTMMFWYRQQPGQSLTLIATANQGSEATYESGFVIDKFPISRPNLTFSTLTVSNMSPEDSSIYLCSGGNRGLPEAFFGQGTRLTVV.

The rearrangement uses TRBV5-1 and TRBJ1-4; D remains ambiguous. V was pared by 0 bases and J by 2 bases, with 5 bases between. Per germline, CDR1 SGHRS and CDR2 YFSETQ. The CDR3 totals 14 residues. CDR3: CASSLGSTNEKLFF. The CDR3 DNA sequence: TGCGCCAGCAGCTTGGGGAGTACTAATGAAAAACTGTTTTTT.

The chain joins TRBV28 to TRBJ1-2; 7 bases are shared with TRBD1. The CDR3 spans 13 residues. Germline assignment: CDR1 MDHEN and CDR2 SYDVKM. V shed 2 bases and J 4 bases; nucleotides not matched to a gene: 1. CDR3 nucleotide sequence: TGTGCCAGCAGTTTAGACAGGGTCTATGGCTACACCTTC. Translation: CASSLDRVYGYTF.

This clone appeared once. This chain's CDR3 is CASSGSYQETQYF. The CDR3, as DNA: TGTGCCAGCAGCGGCTCCTACCAAGAGACCCAGTACTTC. The chain uses TRBV7-2 and TRBJ2-5; D gene uncertain. The length of the CDR3 is 13 residues. Germline lookup yields CDR1 SGHTA and CDR2 FQGNSA. V lost 5 bases and J 0 bases, leaving 7 bases between the germline ends. The full variable domain, rest sourced from reference TRBV7-2 and TRBJ2-5, is GAGVSQSPSNKVTEKGKDVELRCDPISGHTALYWYRQSLGQGLEFLIYFQGNSAPDKSGLPSDRFSAERTGGSVSTLTIQRTQQEDSAVYLCASSGSYQETQYFGPGTRLLVL.

J is TRBJ1-1 and V is TRBV7-9, with 12 positions matching TRBD1. Trimming took 11 bases from V and 0 from J; bases not matched to a gene: 4. CDR3 length equals 14 residues. The germline gives CDR1 SEHNR, CDR2 FQNEAQ (reference sequence). The CDR3 DNA is TGTGCCGGGGGGACAGGGGGCGTGAACACTGAAGCTTTCTTT. Encoded protein: CAGGTGGVNTEAFF.

The V and J genes are TRBV19 and TRBJ1-4; TRBD1 matches 7 bases. J lost 4 bases, V lost 6 bases, and 14 bases had no gene match. There are 17 residues in the CDR3. The germline V gene encodes CDR1 LNHDA and CDR2 SQIVND (reference sequence). CDR3 loop: CASRPVATGIHNEKLFF. DNA for the CDR3: TGTGCCAGTAGACCTGTGGCGACAGGGATTCATAATGAAAAACTGTTTTTT.

The chain employs TRBV30 and TRBJ2-3; D gene uncertain. Deletions cut 5 bases from V and 3 bases from J, with 9 bases between. The CDR3 totals 12 residues. The V gene's germline CDR1 is GTSNPN and CDR2 SVGIG (reference sequence). The chain's CDR3 is CAWRRVTDTQYF. The CDR3 DNA reads as TGTGCCTGGCGACGAGTTACAGATACGCAGTATTTT.

This clone ranks as large. The chain couples TRBV5-6 to TRBJ2-1, with 11 bases identical to TRBD1. Germline CDR1 SGHDT, CDR2 YYEEEE. There are 13 residues in the CDR3. Trimming cost V 4 bases and J 10 bases; bases outside gene matches: 4. For the CDR3, the DNA is TGTGCCAGCAGCAAAGGGACAGGGGGAGAGCAGTTCTTC. Translating it yields CASSKGTGGEQFF.

This sequence joins TRBV11-3 and TRBJ2-2; no clear D. Trimming took 1 base from V and 8 from J, leaving 8 bases between them. Germline loops: CDR1 SGHNT, CDR2 YENEEA. This CDR3 contains 13 residues. CDR3 DNA sequence: TGTGCCAGCAGCTTAGGTGCTGCAGGGGAGCTGTTTTTT. As protein: CASSLGAAGELFF.

CDR3: CASSSQGAGETQYF. The CDR3, as DNA: TGTGCCAGCAGCTCACAGGGGGCAGGGGAGACCCAGTACTTC. This chain joins TRBV5-4 and TRBJ2-5; 9 bases align to TRBD1. V lost 3 bases and J lost 5; bases outside the gene matches: 5. Germline values: CDR1 SGHNT, CDR2 YYREEE (reference sequence). This CDR3 comprises 14 residues.

The V gene is TRBV7-2, the J gene TRBJ2-5, with D possibly called TRBD1 or TRBD2 (6 bases each). V was cut by 1 base and J by 4 bases, with 13 bases left in between. The CDR3 has 15 amino acids. CDR1 is SGHTA, CDR2 FQGNSA, per germline. The CDR3 loop is CASSLGGGRGETQYF. CDR3 nucleotide sequence: TGTGCCAGCAGCTTAGGGGGAGGCAGGGGAGAGACCCAGTACTTC.

This chain joins TRBV7-2 and TRBJ1-5; D unresolved. The V end lost 2 bases, the J end lost 4 bases, and 12 bases lay between the germline ends. There are 15 residues in the CDR3. Per the germline V gene, CDR1 is SGHTA and CDR2 is FQGNSA. The CDR3: CASSLSNTRNQPQHF. CDR3 sequence (DNA): TGTGCCAGCAGCTTAAGCAACACCCGAAATCAGCCCCAGCATTTT.

The V call is TRBV2, the J call TRBJ2-3; unclear D gene. The V gene lost 11 bases and the J gene lost 0 bases, with 12 bases spanning the gap. Germline V CDR1 and CDR2: SNHLY, FYNNEI. This CDR3 has 13 amino acids. CDR3 in DNA: TGTGCCTCCCGGAGCTCGAGCACAGATACGCAGTATTTT. Its protein product is CASRSSSTDTQYF.

This chain uses TRBV27 with TRBJ1-2; D not certain. Per the germline V gene, CDR1 is MNHEY and CDR2 is SMNVEV (reference sequence). Trimming took 6 bases from V and 5 from J, leaving 13 bases between them. The CDR3 has 13 amino acids. CDR3: CASRLSTDYGYTF. CDR3 DNA: TGTGCCAGCAGACTGTCGACGGATTATGGCTACACCTTC.

This clone was seen a handful of times. V usage is TRBV2 and J usage is TRBJ2-7; 7 bases are a match to TRBD1. J was trimmed by 2 bases and V by 4 bases; bases with no gene match: 2. This CDR3 is built from 13 residues. Germline CDR1 is SNHLY and CDR2 is FYNNEI. The CDR3 sequence: CASSGDSTYEQYF. For the CDR3, the DNA is TGTGCCAGCAGTGGGGACAGTACCTACGAGCAGTACTTC.

The V and J genes are TRBV6-1 and TRBJ1-5, with D unclear. V lost 5 bases to trimming and J lost 3 bases, with 8 bases between them. Germline assignment: CDR1 MNHNS and CDR2 SASEGT. The CDR3 is 13 amino acids. The CDR3, as DNA: TGTGCCAGCAGTCTCAGAAACAATCAGCCCCAGCATTTT. Its protein product is CASSLRNNQPQHF.